These T cell receptor beta chains were read from a single sample in a study of blood T cell repertoires in COVID-19. The protocol was immunoSEQ multiplex PCR, while the TCRdb copy is restricted to in-frame clones and leaves out a portion. This repertoire shows approximately 300,000 clones, 85% found once; its top ten account for approximately 3.8%. Material for sequencing was peripheral blood. The receptors shown here come from a woman aged 50 to 60 with active or convalescent COVID-19. Both conserved end residues are part of each CDR3. A D gene is named only where the DNA matches it firmly. Size is stated for part of the rows, as once, few or many counts, or as a class when the clone is expanded.

d_gene	abundance	v_gene	j_gene	CDR3aa	CDR3nt
.	.	TRBV6-5	TRBJ1-5	CASSTTRGNQPQHF	TGTGCCAGCAGTACCACCAGAGGGAATCAGCCCCAGCATTTT
.	.	TRBV13	TRBJ2-7	CASSYSGGSYEQYF	TGTGCCAGCAGCTACTCAGGGGGGTCCTACGAGCAGTACTTC
.	.	TRBV11-2	TRBJ2-5	CASSSGVQGWGQETQYF	TGTGCCAGCTCCTCAGGCGTCCAGGGGTGGGGCCAAGAGACCCAGTACTTC
TRBD2	.	TRBV13	TRBJ2-1	CASSLGGGSSYNEQFF	TGTGCCAGCAGCTTAGGTGGCGGGAGCTCCTACAATGAGCAGTTCTTC
.	.	TRBV2	TRBJ1-1	CASSEAQGLEAFF	TGTGCCAGCAGTGAAGCGCAGGGACTGGAAGCTTTCTTT
.	few	TRBV7-2	TRBJ2-7	CASSLGREYEQYF	TGTGCCAGCAGCCTGGGACGGGAGTACGAGCAGTACTTC
TRBD2	.	TRBV3-1/TRBV3-2	TRBJ2-7	CASSPRLGLAAIYEQYF	TGTGCCAGCAGCCCGAGACTAGGACTAGCGGCGATCTACGAGCAGTACTTC
TRBD1	few	TRBV7-2	TRBJ1-5	CASSLAGQGVEQPQHF	TGTGCCAGCAGCTTGGCGGGACAGGGGGTGGAACAGCCCCAGCATTTT
.	.	TRBV4-2	TRBJ2-1	CASSPLTGTYNEQFF	TGTGCCAGCAGCCCTTTAACGGGTACCTACAATGAGCAGTTCTTC
TRBD2	.	TRBV27	TRBJ2-1	CASRRPGLAGGQDNEQFF	TGTGCCAGCAGAAGACCGGGACTAGCGGGAGGGCAAGACAATGAGCAGTTCTTC
TRBD2	.	TRBV2	TRBJ2-7	CASSELAGASYEQYF	TGTGCCAGCAGTGAGTTAGCGGGAGCCTCCTACGAGCAGTACTTC
TRBD1	.	TRBV5-1	TRBJ2-7	CASSSGQGYEQYF	TGCGCCAGCAGCTCCGGACAGGGCTACGAGCAGTACTTC
.	once	TRBV18	TRBJ2-7	CASSVDLGPPQYEQYF	TGTGCCAGCTCTGTCGACCTAGGTCCCCCACAATACGAGCAGTACTTC
TRBD1	.	TRBV7-9	TRBJ1-2	CASSQIQGGEGYTF	TGTGCCAGCAGTCAAATCCAGGGGGGTGAGGGCTACACCTTC
TRBD1	.	TRBV6-1	TRBJ1-5	CASSGGTVANNQPQHF	TGTGCCAGCAGTGGGGGGACAGTCGCCAACAATCAGCCCCAGCATTTT
.	.	TRBV10-3	TRBJ1-5	CAISHPRVARHF	TGTGCCATCAGCCACCCGCGTGTTGCCCGGCATTTT
.	.	TRBV10-3	TRBJ1-1	CAISDKGAIDEAFF	TGTGCCATCAGTGACAAGGGAGCCATCGATGAAGCTTTCTTT
.	.	TRBV3-1/TRBV3-2	TRBJ1-5	CASSQFHNQPQHF	TGTGCCAGCAGCCAGTTTCACAATCAGCCCCAGCATTTT
TRBD2	.	TRBV7-8	TRBJ2-5	CASSLWGLAVQETQYF	TGTGCCAGCAGCTTATGGGGACTAGCGGTCCAAGAGACCCAGTACTTC
TRBD2	.	TRBV5-1	TRBJ2-1	CATRPSRWEGNEQFF	TGCGCCACCCGACCGAGTCGATGGGAGGGCAATGAGCAGTTCTTC